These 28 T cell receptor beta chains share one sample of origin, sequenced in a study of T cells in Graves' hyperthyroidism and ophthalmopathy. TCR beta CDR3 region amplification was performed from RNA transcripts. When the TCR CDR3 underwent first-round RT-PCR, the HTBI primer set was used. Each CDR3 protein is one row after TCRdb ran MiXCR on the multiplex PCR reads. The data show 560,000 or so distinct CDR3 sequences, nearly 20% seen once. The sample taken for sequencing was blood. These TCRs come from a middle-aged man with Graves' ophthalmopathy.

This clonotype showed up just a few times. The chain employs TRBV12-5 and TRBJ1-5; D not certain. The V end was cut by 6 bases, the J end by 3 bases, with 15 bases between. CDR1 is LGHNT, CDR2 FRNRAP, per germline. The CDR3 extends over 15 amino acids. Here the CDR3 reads CASGQDVRLNQPQHF. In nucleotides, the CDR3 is TGTGCTAGTGGCCAGGACGTCCGACTCAATCAGCCCCAGCATTTT. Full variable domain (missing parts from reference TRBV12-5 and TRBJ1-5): DARVTQTPRHKVTEMGQEVTMRCQPILGHNTVFWYRQTMMQGLELLAYFRNRAPLDDSGMPKDRFSAEMPDATLATLKIQPSEPRDSAVYFCASGQDVRLNQPQHFGDGTRLSIL.

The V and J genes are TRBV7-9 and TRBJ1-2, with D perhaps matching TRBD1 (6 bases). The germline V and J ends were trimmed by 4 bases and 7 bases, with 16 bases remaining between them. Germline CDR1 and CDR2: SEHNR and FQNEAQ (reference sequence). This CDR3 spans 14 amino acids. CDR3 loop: CASSSQGGIRGYTF. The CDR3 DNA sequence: TGTGCCAGCAGCTCACAGGGAGGGATTCGTGGCTACACCTTC.

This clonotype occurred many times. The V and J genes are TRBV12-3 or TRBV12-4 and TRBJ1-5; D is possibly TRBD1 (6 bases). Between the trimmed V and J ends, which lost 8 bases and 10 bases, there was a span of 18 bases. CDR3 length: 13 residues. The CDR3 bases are TGTGCCAGCTCCGGGGGGGCGGTTGGCCCCCAGCATTTT. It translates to CASSGGAVGPQHF.

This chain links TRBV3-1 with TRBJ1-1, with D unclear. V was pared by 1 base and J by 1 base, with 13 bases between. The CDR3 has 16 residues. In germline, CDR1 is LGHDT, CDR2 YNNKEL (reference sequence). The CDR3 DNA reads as TGTGCCAGCAGCCAAGTGGGCGACGCGGCGAACACTGAAGCTTTCTTT. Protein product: CASSQVGDAANTEAFF.

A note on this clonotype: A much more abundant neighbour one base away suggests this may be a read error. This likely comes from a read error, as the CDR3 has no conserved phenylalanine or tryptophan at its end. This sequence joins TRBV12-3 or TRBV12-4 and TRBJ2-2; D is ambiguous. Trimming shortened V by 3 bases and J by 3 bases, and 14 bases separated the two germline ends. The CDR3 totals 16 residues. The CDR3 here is CASSFDAGYDTGELFS. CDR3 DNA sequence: TGTGCCAGCAGTTTCGACGCCGGGTATGACACCGGGGAGCTGTTTTCT.

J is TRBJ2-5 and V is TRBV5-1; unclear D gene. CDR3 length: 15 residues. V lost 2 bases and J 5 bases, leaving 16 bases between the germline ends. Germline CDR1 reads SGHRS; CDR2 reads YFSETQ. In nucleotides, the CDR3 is TGCGCCAGCAGCTTCCCCGTGGCCAATGGGGAGACCCAGTACTTC. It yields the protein CASSFPVANGETQYF.

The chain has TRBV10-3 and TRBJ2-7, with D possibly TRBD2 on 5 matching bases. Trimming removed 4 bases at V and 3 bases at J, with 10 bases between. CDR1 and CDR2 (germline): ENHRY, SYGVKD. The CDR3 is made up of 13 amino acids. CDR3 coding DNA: TGTGCCATCAGTGGGAGGACTGGCTACGAGCAGTACTTC. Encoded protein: CAISGRTGYEQYF.

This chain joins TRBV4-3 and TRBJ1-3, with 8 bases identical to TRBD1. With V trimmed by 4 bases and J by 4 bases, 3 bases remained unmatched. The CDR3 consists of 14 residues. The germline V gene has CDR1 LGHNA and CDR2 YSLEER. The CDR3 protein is CASSPRDRGNTIYF. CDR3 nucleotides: TGCGCCAGCAGCCCTAGGGACAGGGGAAACACCATATATTTT.

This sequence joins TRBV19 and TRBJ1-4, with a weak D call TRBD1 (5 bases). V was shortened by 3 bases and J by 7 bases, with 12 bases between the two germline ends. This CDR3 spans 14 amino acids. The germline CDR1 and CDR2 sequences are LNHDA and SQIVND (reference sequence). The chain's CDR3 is CASSIGGLREKLFF. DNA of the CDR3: TGTGCCAGTAGTATCGGGGGTTTGCGTGAAAAACTGTTTTTT.

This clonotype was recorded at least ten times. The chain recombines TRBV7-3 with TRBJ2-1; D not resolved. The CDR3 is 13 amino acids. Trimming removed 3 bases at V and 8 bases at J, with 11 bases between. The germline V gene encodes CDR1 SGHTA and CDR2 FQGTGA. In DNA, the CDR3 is TGTGCCAGCAGCTTCGGTGGGTGGGATGAGCAGTTCTTC. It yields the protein CASSFGGWDEQFF.

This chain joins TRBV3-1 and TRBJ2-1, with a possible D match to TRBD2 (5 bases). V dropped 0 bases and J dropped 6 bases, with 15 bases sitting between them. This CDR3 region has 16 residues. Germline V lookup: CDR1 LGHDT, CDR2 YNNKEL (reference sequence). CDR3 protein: CASSQDNWGVPNEQFF. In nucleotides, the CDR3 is TGTGCCAGCAGCCAAGATAATTGGGGAGTTCCCAATGAGCAGTTCTTC.

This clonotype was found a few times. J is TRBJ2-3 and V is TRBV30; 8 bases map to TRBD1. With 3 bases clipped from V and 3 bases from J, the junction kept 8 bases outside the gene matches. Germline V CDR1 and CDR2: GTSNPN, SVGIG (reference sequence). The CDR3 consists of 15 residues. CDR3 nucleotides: TGTGCCTGGAGCACCCGACAGGGGCGAACAGATACGCAGTATTTT. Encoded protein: CAWSTRQGRTDTQYF.

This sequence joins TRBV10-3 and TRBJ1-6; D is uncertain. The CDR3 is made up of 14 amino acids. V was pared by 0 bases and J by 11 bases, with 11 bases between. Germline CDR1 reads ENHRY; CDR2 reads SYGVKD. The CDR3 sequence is CAISESLRLTPLHF. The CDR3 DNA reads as TGTGCCATCAGTGAGTCTTTGAGATTGACACCCCTCCACTTT.

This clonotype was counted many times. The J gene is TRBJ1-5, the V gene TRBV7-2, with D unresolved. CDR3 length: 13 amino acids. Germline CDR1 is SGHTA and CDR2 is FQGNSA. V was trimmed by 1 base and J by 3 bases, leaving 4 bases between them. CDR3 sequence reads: CASSLVFNQPQHF. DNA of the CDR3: TGTGCCAGCAGCTTAGTTTTCAATCAGCCCCAGCATTTT.

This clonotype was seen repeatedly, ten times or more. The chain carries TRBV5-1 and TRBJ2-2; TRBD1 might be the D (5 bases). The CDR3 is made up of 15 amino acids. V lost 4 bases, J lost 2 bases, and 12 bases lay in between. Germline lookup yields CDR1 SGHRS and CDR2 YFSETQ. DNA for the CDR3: TGCGCCAGCAGCCCAGGACAACTAAACACCGGGGAGCTGTTTTTT. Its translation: CASSPGQLNTGELFF.

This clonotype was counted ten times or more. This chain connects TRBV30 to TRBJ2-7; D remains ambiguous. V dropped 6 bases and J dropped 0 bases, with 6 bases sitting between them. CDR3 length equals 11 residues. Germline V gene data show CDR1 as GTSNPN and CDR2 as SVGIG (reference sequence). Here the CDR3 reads CACLSSYEQYF. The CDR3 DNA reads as TGTGCCTGCCTCAGCTCCTACGAGCAGTACTTC. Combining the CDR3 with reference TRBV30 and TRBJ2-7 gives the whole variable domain SQTIHQWPATLVQPVGSPLSLECTVEGTSNPNLYWYRQAAGRGLQLLFYSVGIGQISSEVPQNLSASRPQDRQFILSSKKLLLSDSGFYLCACLSSYEQYFGPGTRLTVT.

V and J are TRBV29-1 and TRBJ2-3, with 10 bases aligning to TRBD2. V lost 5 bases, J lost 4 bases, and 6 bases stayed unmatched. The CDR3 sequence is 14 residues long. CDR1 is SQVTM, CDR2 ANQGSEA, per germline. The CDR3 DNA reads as TGCAGCGTTCTGACTAGCGGGTCTTCAGATACGCAGTATTTT. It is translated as CSVLTSGSSDTQYF.

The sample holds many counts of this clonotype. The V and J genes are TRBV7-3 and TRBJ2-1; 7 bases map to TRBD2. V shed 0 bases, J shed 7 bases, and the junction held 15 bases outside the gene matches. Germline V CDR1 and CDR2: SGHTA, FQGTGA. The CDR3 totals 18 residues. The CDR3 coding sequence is TGTGCCAGCAGCTTAACGGCGGGAGCAAGGTTAAATAGTAATGAGCAGTTCTTC. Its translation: CASSLTAGARLNSNEQFF. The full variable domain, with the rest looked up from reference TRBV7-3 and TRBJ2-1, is GAGVSQTPSNKVTEKGKYVELRCDPISGHTALYWYRQSLGQGPEFLIYFQGTGAADDSGLPNDRFFAVRPEGSVSTLKIQRTERGDSAVYLCASSLTAGARLNSNEQFFGPGTRLTVL.

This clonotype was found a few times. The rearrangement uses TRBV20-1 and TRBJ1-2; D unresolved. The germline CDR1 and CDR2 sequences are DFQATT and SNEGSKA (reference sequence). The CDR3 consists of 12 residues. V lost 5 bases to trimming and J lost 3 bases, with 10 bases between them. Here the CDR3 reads CSAPSGDYGYTF. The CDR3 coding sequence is TGCAGTGCTCCCTCCGGGGACTATGGCTACACCTTC.

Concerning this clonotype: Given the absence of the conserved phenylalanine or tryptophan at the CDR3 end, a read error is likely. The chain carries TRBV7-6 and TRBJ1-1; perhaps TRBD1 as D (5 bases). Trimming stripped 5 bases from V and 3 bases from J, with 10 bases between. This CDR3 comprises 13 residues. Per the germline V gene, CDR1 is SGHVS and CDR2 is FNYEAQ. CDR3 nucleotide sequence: TGTGCCAGCAGCGCCGACAGTTACACTGAAGCTTTCTCT. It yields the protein CASSADSYTEAFS.

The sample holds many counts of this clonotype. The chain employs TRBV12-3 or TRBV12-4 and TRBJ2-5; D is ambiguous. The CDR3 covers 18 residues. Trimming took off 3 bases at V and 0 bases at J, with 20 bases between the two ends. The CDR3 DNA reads TGTGCCAGCAGTTTGGGTCAGGCAGGTCCCCCTTACCAAGAGACCCAGTACTTC. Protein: CASSLGQAGPPYQETQYF.

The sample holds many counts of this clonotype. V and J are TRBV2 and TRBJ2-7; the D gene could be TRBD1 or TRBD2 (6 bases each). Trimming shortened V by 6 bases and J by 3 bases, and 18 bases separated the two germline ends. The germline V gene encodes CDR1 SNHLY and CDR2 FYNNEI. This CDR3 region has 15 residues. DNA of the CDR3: TGTGCCAGCAGGAACGGGGGCAGGAGGAGCTACGAGCAGTACTTC. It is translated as CASRNGGRRSYEQYF.

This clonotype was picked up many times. CDR3 amino acids: CASSQDGVGTTEAFF. The CDR3 nucleotides read TGTGCCAGCAGCCAAGATGGGGTAGGGACCACTGAAGCTTTCTTT. The chain carries TRBV3-1 and TRBJ1-1; weak D call: TRBD1 (5 bases). The germline V gene encodes CDR1 LGHDT and CDR2 YNNKEL (reference sequence). This CDR3 is built from 15 residues. Trimming cost V 0 bases and J 4 bases, with 12 bases left between them.

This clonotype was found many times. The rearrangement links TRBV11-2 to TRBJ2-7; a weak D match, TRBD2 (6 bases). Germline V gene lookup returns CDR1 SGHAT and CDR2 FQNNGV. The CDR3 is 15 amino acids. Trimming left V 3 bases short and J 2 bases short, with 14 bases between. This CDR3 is CASSFSPGEAYEQYF. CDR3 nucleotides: TGTGCCAGCAGCTTCTCCCCGGGAGAAGCCTACGAGCAGTACTTC.

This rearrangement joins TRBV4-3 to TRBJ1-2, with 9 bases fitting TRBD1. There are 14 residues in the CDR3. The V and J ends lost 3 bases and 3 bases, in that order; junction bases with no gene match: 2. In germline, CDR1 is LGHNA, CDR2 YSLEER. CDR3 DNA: TGCGCCAGCAGCCACCGGGACAGGGACTATGGCTACACCTTC. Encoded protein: CASSHRDRDYGYTF.

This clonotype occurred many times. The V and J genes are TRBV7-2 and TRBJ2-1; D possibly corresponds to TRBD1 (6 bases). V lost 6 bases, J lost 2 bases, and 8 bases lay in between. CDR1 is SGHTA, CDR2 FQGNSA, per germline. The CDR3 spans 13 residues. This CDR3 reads CASRGGTYNEQFF. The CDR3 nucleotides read TGTGCCAGCAGAGGGGGAACCTACAATGAGCAGTTCTTC.

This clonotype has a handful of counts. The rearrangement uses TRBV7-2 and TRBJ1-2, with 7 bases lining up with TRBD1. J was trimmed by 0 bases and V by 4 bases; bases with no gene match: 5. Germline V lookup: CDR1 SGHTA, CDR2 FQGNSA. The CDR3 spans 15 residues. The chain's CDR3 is CASSSTGLPNYGYTF. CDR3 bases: TGTGCCAGCAGCTCGACAGGGCTCCCTAACTATGGCTACACCTTC.

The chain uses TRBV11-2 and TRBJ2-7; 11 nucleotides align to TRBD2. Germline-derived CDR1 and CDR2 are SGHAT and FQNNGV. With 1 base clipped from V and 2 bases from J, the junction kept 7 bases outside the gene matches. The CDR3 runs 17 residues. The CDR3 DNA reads TGTGCCAGCAGCTTAGGGGTGGGACTAGCGGTGACCTACGAGCAGTACTTC. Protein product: CASSLGVGLAVTYEQYF.